One sample yielded the 28 T cell receptor beta chains listed below, sequenced in a study of vaccination and CD4 T cells after COVID-19. The antigens these receptors bind are not known. Once obtained from cultured CD4+ T cells, the DNA was sequenced using the Oncomine TCR Beta short-read assay. From cultured CD4+ T cells, genomic DNA was extracted. TCRdb re-analysed the PCR reads in MiXCR, keeping a single row per CDR3 protein. Of about 9,100 distinct CDR3 sequences listed, under 50% were seen once; the top ten hold around 11%. The sample's treatment: roughly 10-day PBMC culture with coronavirus spike peptide pools or control peptides (ViraFEST assay). It was before the COVID-19 pandemic (2011-2018) that the unexposed donor's CD4+ T cells were collected. The sample consisted of CD4+ T cells from blood, cultured in vitro. The receptors shown here come from a human donor in good health.

This clonotype was seen more than once but under ten times. The rearrangement links TRBV7-9 to TRBJ2-1; D is possibly TRBD2 (7 bases). V lost 4 bases to trimming and J lost 7 bases, with 17 bases between them. Looked up from germline, CDR1 is SEHNR and CDR2 is FQNEAQ (reference sequence). The CDR3 length is 15 residues. The CDR3 bases are TGTGCCAGCAGCTCCTTCGGTCGGGGGGCTAATGAGCAGTTCTTC. Protein product: CASSSFGRGANEQFF.

The chain carries TRBV7-2 and TRBJ1-5, with TRBD1 identical over 9 bases. With V trimmed by 1 base and J by 5 bases, 12 bases remained unmatched. Germline lookup yields CDR1 SGHTA and CDR2 FQGNSA. The CDR3 has 18 amino acids. The CDR3 DNA is TGTGCCAGCAGCTTAGATAGGACAGGGGACTGGATTTATCAGCCCCAGCATTTT. The encoded protein is CASSLDRTGDWIYQPQHF.

This rearrangement joins TRBV25-1 to TRBJ2-1; 7 bases align to TRBD1. The CDR3 is 13 amino acids. The V gene's germline CDR1 is MGHDK and CDR2 SYGVNS. V shed 5 bases, J shed 9 bases, and the junction held 7 bases outside the gene matches. The DNA for the CDR3 is TGTGCCAGCAGTTCCCTAGGGGGCGGTGAGCAGTTCTTC. It yields the protein CASSSLGGGEQFF.

CDR3 in amino acids: CASRPGTSEETQYF. CDR3 in DNA: TGTGCCAGCAGGCCCGGGACTAGTGAAGAGACCCAGTACTTC. This chain connects TRBV11-2 to TRBJ2-5; 8 nucleotides agree with TRBD2. V lost 6 bases, J lost 3 bases, and 6 bases stayed unmatched. Germline CDR1 reads SGHAT; CDR2 reads FQNNGV. The CDR3 is made up of 14 amino acids.

This clonotype is labeled medium-sized. This sequence joins TRBV7-2 and TRBJ1-1; D might be TRBD1 (5 bases). Trimming stripped 4 bases from V and 4 bases from J, with 16 bases between. This CDR3 spans 15 amino acids. CDR1 SGHTA and CDR2 FQGNSA come from the germline V gene. The CDR3 loop reads CASSYMGVTSTEAFF. The CDR3 DNA sequence: TGTGCCAGCAGCTATATGGGGGTCACTTCCACTGAAGCTTTCTTT.

This clonotype came up a few times. This chain connects TRBV7-8 to TRBJ2-1, with TRBD2 matching 14 bases. Unmatched junction bases numbered 7, after V lost 5 bases and J lost 7 bases. Germline V CDR1 and CDR2: SGHVS, FQNEAQ. The CDR3 contains 16 residues. CDR3 amino acids: CASSRGLAGGSNEQFF. In DNA form, the CDR3 reads TGTGCCAGCAGCAGAGGACTAGCGGGAGGTTCAAATGAGCAGTTCTTC.

The chain employs TRBV5-5 and TRBJ2-7, with D unclear. The CDR3 consists of 13 residues. Germline V lookup: CDR1 SGHKS, CDR2 YYEKEE (reference sequence). The V end lost 4 bases, the J end lost 4 bases, and 12 bases lay between the germline ends. CDR3 coding DNA: TGTGCCAGCAGCCCGGGTGGGGTGTACGAGCAGTACTTC. The encoded protein is CASSPGGVYEQYF.

This clonotype was counted between two and nine times. CDR3 DNA: TGTGCCAGCAGCCCCTTGACCCAAGAGACCCAGTACTTC. Protein product: CASSPLTQETQYF. The chain couples TRBV7-6 to TRBJ2-5; D gene ambiguous. V lost 5 bases and J 1 base, leaving 8 bases between the germline ends. Per germline, CDR1 SGHVS and CDR2 FNYEAQ. This CDR3 comprises 13 residues.

This clonotype has a handful of counts. The chain links TRBV6-2 or TRBV6-3 to TRBJ1-5; 7 nucleotides agree with TRBD1. The germline CDR1 and CDR2 sequences are MNHEY and SVGEGT. V lost 7 bases, J lost 6 bases, and 9 bases stayed unmatched. The CDR3 has 14 residues. Written as DNA, the CDR3 is TGTGCCAGCACCCTAGGAGGGGGCGGTCAGCCCCAGCATTTT. Its translation is CASTLGGGGQPQHF.

The chain joins TRBV5-4 to TRBJ2-2; the match to TRBD2 covers 7 bases. CDR3 length equals 14 residues. Germline lookup yields CDR1 SGHNT and CDR2 YYREEE (reference sequence). The V segment lost 5 bases and the J segment 0 bases; nucleotides outside the gene matches: 1. The CDR3 sequence: CASRGLANTGELFF. The CDR3 DNA reads as TGTGCCAGCAGAGGACTAGCGAACACCGGGGAGCTGTTTTTT.

This clonotype was recorded once. This chain uses TRBV6-1 with TRBJ2-1; 10 nucleotides align to TRBD2. V shed 6 bases, J shed 3 bases, and the junction held 14 bases outside the gene matches. Germline V gene sequence: CDR1 MNHNS, CDR2 SASEGT. CDR3 size: 18 residues. The DNA of the CDR3 is TGTGCCAGCAGAACAATAAGGGGAGCTAGCGGGAGCTACAATGAGCAGTTCTTC. Protein: CASRTIRGASGSYNEQFF.

This chain links TRBV20-1 with TRBJ1-2; 8 bases fit TRBD1. The germline CDR1 and CDR2 sequences are DFQATT and SNEGSKA (reference sequence). This CDR3 contains 14 residues. Germline trimming cut 4 bases from V and 1 base from J; bases unmatched to any gene: 5. The CDR3 nucleotides read TGCAGTGCTACCTCGACAGGGGTTAACTATGGCTACACCTTC. This gives the protein CSATSTGVNYGYTF.

The V and J genes are TRBV20-1 and TRBJ2-3, with D maybe TRBD2 (7 bases). The CDR3 sequence is 13 residues long. Germline CDR1 DFQATT, CDR2 SNEGSKA (reference sequence). Deletions cut 6 bases from V and 0 bases from J, with 10 bases between. The CDR3 protein is CSAGGGSTDTQYF. For the CDR3, the DNA is TGCAGTGCAGGGGGAGGGAGCACAGATACGCAGTATTTT.

The table lists this clonotype with a few counts. This rearrangement joins TRBV20-1 to TRBJ1-2; 7 nucleotides agree with TRBD1. In germline, CDR1 is DFQATT, CDR2 SNEGSKA (reference sequence). The CDR3 runs to 13 residues. V was pared by 6 bases and J by 8 bases, with 12 bases of the junction left unmatched. The CDR3 DNA is TGCAGTGCCCCCCGACAGGGCTCTTGGGGCTACACCTTC. It specifies CSAPRQGSWGYTF.

This clonotype was observed a handful of times. The V and J genes are TRBV20-1 and TRBJ2-1; 9 bases match TRBD2. The CDR3 covers 13 residues. Germline V gene lookup returns CDR1 DFQATT and CDR2 SNEGSKA (reference sequence). Trimming at V came to 6 bases and at J to 9 bases, leaving 9 bases not matched to a gene. CDR3 amino acids: CSASLAGIGEQFF. The DNA for the CDR3 is TGCAGTGCAAGTCTAGCGGGAATCGGTGAGCAGTTCTTC.

This sequence joins TRBV20-1 and TRBJ1-1; D not resolved. Germline V lookup: CDR1 DFQATT, CDR2 SNEGSKA (reference sequence). The V and J ends lost 2 bases and 8 bases respectively, with 12 bases between them. This CDR3 is built from 12 residues. The CDR3 sequence: CSARTMGMEAFF. CDR3 coding DNA: TGCAGTGCTAGAACCATGGGGATGGAAGCTTTCTTT.

The chain uses TRBV7-6 and TRBJ2-7; 9 bases fit TRBD2. This CDR3 contains 16 residues. V trimming: 4 bases; J trimming: 3 bases; junction bases outside the gene matches: 10. Germline V gives CDR1 SGHVS, CDR2 FNYEAQ. CDR3 coding DNA: TGTGCCAGCAGCTACCGGACTAGCGCCGATTTCTACGAGCAGTACTTC. Its translation: CASSYRTSADFYEQYF.

This rearrangement joins TRBV10-3 to TRBJ2-1; 7 bases agree with TRBD2. This CDR3 is built from 11 residues. In germline, CDR1 is ENHRY, CDR2 SYGVKD. V was pared by 8 bases and J by 7 bases, with 2 bases of the junction left unmatched. CDR3 amino acids: CAIGAGNEQFF. The DNA for the CDR3 is TGTGCCATCGGAGCGGGGAATGAGCAGTTCTTC.

The J gene is TRBJ2-5, the V gene TRBV7-6; a weak D match, TRBD2 (5 bases). The CDR3 spans 16 residues. Looked up from germline, CDR1 is SGHVS and CDR2 is FNYEAQ. Trimming pared 1 base from V and 5 bases from J, leaving 17 bases between. The CDR3 protein is CASSLGTGSQAETQYF. In nucleotides, the CDR3 is TGTGCCAGCAGCTTAGGGACGGGAAGCCAGGCGGAGACCCAGTACTTC.

A few counts support this clonotype. This sequence joins TRBV2 and TRBJ2-5; 7 bases agree with TRBD2. The V gene end was trimmed by 8 bases and the J gene end by 5 bases; junction bases not matched to a gene: 8. The CDR3 extends over 13 amino acids. The V gene's germline CDR1 is SNHLY and CDR2 FYNNEI. CDR3 nucleotides: TGTGCCAGCTGGCTAGCGGCACGGGAGACCCAGTACTTC. Translated: CASWLAARETQYF.

The count of this clonotype is one. The CDR3 DNA sequence: TGTGCCAGTAGTATAGAAGGAGGGTATGAGCAGTTCTTC. Amino acids: CASSIEGGYEQFF. The chain employs TRBV19 and TRBJ2-1, with D tentatively TRBD2 (6 bases). The CDR3 has 13 amino acids. Germline loops: CDR1 LNHDA, CDR2 SQIVND (reference sequence). Trimming took 0 bases from V and 8 from J, leaving 8 bases between them.

The gene calls are TRBV20-1 and TRBJ1-5, with D unclear. Germline V gives CDR1 DFQATT, CDR2 SNEGSKA (reference sequence). V lost 3 bases and J 7 bases, leaving 10 bases between the germline ends. The length of the CDR3 is 12 residues. CDR3 nucleotide sequence: TGCAGTGCTAGGGGGAGGTCCCAGCCCCAGCATTTT. It encodes CSARGRSQPQHF.

This clonotype was recorded once. The rearrangement joins TRBV6-1 to TRBJ1-1, with TRBD1 identical over 7 bases. The germline CDR1 and CDR2 sequences are MNHNS and SASEGT. CDR3 length: 14 residues. The junction had 6 bases not matched to a gene; V was cut back by 6 bases and J by 2 bases. The CDR3 DNA sequence: TGTGCCAGCAGAAGTGACAGGGCCAACACTGAAGCTTTCTTT. It specifies CASRSDRANTEAFF.

The chain recombines TRBV20-1 with TRBJ2-7; 11 nucleotides align to TRBD2. The CDR3 covers 14 residues. Germline-derived CDR1 and CDR2 are DFQATT and SNEGSKA (reference sequence). The J segment lost 3 bases and the V segment lost 3 bases, leaving 4 bases of the junction unmatched. Here the CDR3 DNA reads TGCAGTGCTAGCCGACTAGCGGGACTCTACGAGCAGTACTTC. Translation gives CSASRLAGLYEQYF.

In this sample, this clonotype turned up a few times. The J gene is TRBJ2-7, the V gene TRBV6-1; 7 bases match TRBD2. The V gene's germline CDR1 is MNHNS and CDR2 SASEGT. The CDR3 consists of 16 residues. V lost 4 bases and J lost 4; bases outside the gene matches: 13. The CDR3 protein is CASSGKVGLVSYEQYF. The CDR3 region has the DNA TGTGCCAGCAGTGGGAAAGTCGGACTAGTCTCTTACGAGCAGTACTTC.

The rearrangement links TRBV27 to TRBJ1-1; a weak D match, TRBD1 (5 bases). The germline V gene has CDR1 MNHEY and CDR2 SMNVEV (reference sequence). The V gene lost 3 bases and the J gene lost 3 bases, with 14 bases spanning the gap. The CDR3 sequence is 15 residues long. CDR3 in DNA: TGTGCCAGCAGTTTCCGGGGGGTGGGGGACACTGAAGCTTTCTTT. Translated: CASSFRGVGDTEAFF.

This clonotype has just a few counts. V is TRBV11-2 and J is TRBJ2-3; D is perhaps TRBD1 (6 bases). CDR1 is SGHAT and CDR2 is FQNNGV in the germline V gene. The CDR3 is 15 amino acids. The germline V and J ends were trimmed by 5 bases and 2 bases, with 14 bases remaining between them. The CDR3 loop is CASSPHRALTDTQYF. The DNA of the CDR3 is TGTGCCAGCAGCCCTCACAGGGCACTCACAGATACGCAGTATTTT. The variable domain in full, completed from reference TRBV11-2 and TRBJ2-3, reads EAGVAQSPRYKIIEKRQSVAFWCNPISGHATLYWYQQILGQGPKLLIQFQNNGVVDDSQLPKDRFSAERLKGVDSTLKIQPAKLEDSAVYLCASSPHRALTDTQYFGPGTRLTVL.

The genes are TRBV20-1 and TRBJ2-1; 7 bases match TRBD2. Trimming removed 1 base from V and 7 bases from J; junction bases left unmatched: 10. The CDR3 length is 15 residues. Germline V gene lookup returns CDR1 DFQATT and CDR2 SNEGSKA (reference sequence). In DNA form, the CDR3 reads TGCAGTGCTAGAGTGTTGGCGGGGGTCCTTAATGAGCAGTTCTTC. Amino acid sequence: CSARVLAGVLNEQFF.